This T cell receptor beta chain emerged from a study of T cells after yellow fever vaccination. Overall study findings and caveats: The study noted that FACS-sorted repertoires could contain abundant clonotypes contaminating from the bulk population.

The CDR3 loop spans 13 amino acids. In germline, CDR1 is DFQATT, CDR2 SNEGSKA (reference sequence). V gave up 5 bases and J gave up 5 bases, with 16 bases separating them. TCRdb re-analysed the 5' RACE reads in MiXCR, keeping a single row per CDR3 protein. The sample includes around 300,000 distinct CDR3 sequences, over 10% of them seen just once. On this clonotype itself: Antigen unknown.

Sequencing was performed on CD4+ T cells sorted from PBMCs, taken 45 days after the yellow fever booster vaccination. This clonotype was sampled from a man aged 30-40 years who received the YFV17D yellow fever vaccine. The chain is built from TRBV20-1 and TRBJ2-7, with TRBD2 as a possible D gene (7 bases). CDR3 sequence reads: CSAPLSGGDEQYF. The CDR3 region has the DNA TGCAGTGCTCCCCTCTCGGGGGGCGACGAGCAGTACTTC.